The rows below give T cell receptor beta chains drawn from one sample of a study of T-cell reconstitution after alpha-beta-depleted transplantation in children. TCRdb recomputed calls from the PCR reads with MiXCR, one row per CDR3 protein. In the table there are 500,000 to 750,000 distinct CDR3 sequences, roughly a quarter of which are singletons. The sample was PBMCs, taken before TCRalphabeta/CD19-depleted stem cell transplant. Every receptor here comes from a boy younger than two with Wiskott-Aldrich syndrome, due to receive a stem cell transplant. CDR3s include the opening cysteine and the closing phenylalanine or tryptophan. A D gene is named only where the DNA matches it firmly. The size field is filled for only some rows; it gives once, few, many or a size class.

clone_size,j_call,d_call,v_call,cdr3_aa,cdr3_nt
NA,TRBJ2-1,NA,TRBV5-1,CASSAGLLSYNEQFF,TGCGCCAGCAGCGCTGGGCTACTCTCCTACAATGAGCAGTTCTTC
NA,TRBJ1-1,NA,TRBV12-3/TRBV12-4,CASSLITLAGSNTEAFF,TGTGCCAGCAGTTTAATTACGTTAGCAGGGTCCAACACTGAAGCTTTCTTT
few,TRBJ1-1,NA,TRBV6-1,CASRPSVRPYTEAFF,TGTGCCAGCAGGCCCTCGGTCCGCCCGTATACTGAAGCTTTCTTT
NA,TRBJ2-1,NA,TRBV10-3,CAISESVVGDEQFF,TGTGCCATCAGTGAGTCGGTCGTTGGGGATGAGCAGTTCTTC
NA,TRBJ2-4,TRBD2,TRBV20-1,CSARTSGIAKNIQYF,TGCAGTGCTCGGACTAGCGGAATAGCCAAAAACATTCAGTACTTC
NA,TRBJ2-1,TRBD2,TRBV18,CASSAGGPSSHNEQFF,TGTGCCAGCTCAGCGGGAGGGCCAAGCTCCCACAATGAGCAGTTCTTC
few,TRBJ2-4,NA,TRBV7-2,CASSSGLKNIQYF,TGTGCCAGCAGCTCGGGACTTAAAAACATTCAGTACTTC
NA,TRBJ1-4,NA,TRBV4-1,CASSQGGRVGEKLFF,TGCGCCAGCAGCCAAGGAGGCAGGGTTGGTGAAAAACTGTTTTTT
few,TRBJ2-2,NA,TRBV5-1,CASSLAPRSGELFF,TGCGCCAGCAGCTTGGCCCCGAGGTCCGGGGAGCTGTTTTTT
few,TRBJ2-4,NA,TRBV5-1,CASSLPEDIQYF,TGCGCCAGCAGCTTGCCTGAGGACATTCAGTACTTC
NA,TRBJ1-1,TRBD1,TRBV19,CASSTRDRGNTEAFF,TGTGCCAGTAGCACCCGGGACAGGGGGAACACTGAAGCTTTCTTT